This T cell receptor (beta chain) was retrieved from a study of OX40 agonist ivuxolimab in advanced cancers. As for the study in general: The patients received agonistic anti-OX40 (CD134) antibody ivuxolimab. Six ivuxolimab dose levels, 0.01 to 10 mg/kg, were given intravenously every 2 weeks. Dose-escalation patients' cancers were hepatocellular carcinoma, melanoma, renal cell or head and neck cancer.

The protocol was immunoSEQ multiplex PCR, while the TCRdb copy is restricted to in-frame clones and leaves out a portion. This sample carries some 60,000 clones, around 87% of them seen once, and the ten largest clones take roughly 4%. People who had autoimmune disease history or systemic immunosuppression were excluded. Germline V gene lookup returns CDR1 MGHRA and CDR2 YSYEKL. The CDR3 is 13 residues long. Trimming stripped 4 bases from V and 2 bases from J, with 7 bases between. The material was CD4+ or CD8+ T cells sorted from blood, obtained in a trial of the OX40 agonist ivuxolimab. This clonotype was obtained from an adult with an advanced solid tumor such as melanoma, head and neck, liver or kidney cancer. The chain couples TRBV4-1 to TRBJ2-3; D not certain. The CDR3, as DNA: TGCGCCAGCAGCCGACCGGACACAGATACGCAGTATTTT. Its translation: CASSRPDTDTQYF.